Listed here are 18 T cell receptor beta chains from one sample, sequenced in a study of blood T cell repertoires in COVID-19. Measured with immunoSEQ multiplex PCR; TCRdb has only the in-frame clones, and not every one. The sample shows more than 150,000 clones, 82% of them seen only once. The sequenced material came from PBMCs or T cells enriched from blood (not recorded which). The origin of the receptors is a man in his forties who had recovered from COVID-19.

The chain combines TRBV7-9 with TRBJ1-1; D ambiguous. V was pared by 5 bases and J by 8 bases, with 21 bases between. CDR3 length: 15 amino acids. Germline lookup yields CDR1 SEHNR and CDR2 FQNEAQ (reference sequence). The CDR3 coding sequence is TGTGCCAGCAGCGATTCAATGGAGGCCGGTTTGGAAGCTTTCTTT. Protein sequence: CASSDSMEAGLEAFF.

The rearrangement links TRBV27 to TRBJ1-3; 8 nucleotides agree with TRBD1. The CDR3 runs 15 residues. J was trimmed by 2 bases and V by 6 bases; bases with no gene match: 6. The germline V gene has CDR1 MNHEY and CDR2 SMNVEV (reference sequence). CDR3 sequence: CASSQDRAAGNTIYF. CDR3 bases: TGTGCCAGCAGCCAGGACAGGGCAGCTGGAAACACCATATATTTT.

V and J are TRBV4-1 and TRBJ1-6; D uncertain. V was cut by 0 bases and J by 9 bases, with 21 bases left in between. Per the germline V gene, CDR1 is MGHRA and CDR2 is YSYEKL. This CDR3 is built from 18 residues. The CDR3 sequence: CASSQDFQSGRISSPLHF. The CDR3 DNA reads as TGCGCCAGCAGCCAAGATTTTCAGAGCGGGCGAATAAGTTCACCCCTCCACTTT.

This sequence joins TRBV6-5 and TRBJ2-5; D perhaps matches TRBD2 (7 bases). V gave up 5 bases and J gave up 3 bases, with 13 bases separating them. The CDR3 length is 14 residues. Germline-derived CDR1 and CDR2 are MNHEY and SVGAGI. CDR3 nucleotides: TGTGCCAGCAGTCCAAGGGGGGGGGAAGAGACCCAGTACTTC. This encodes CASSPRGGEETQYF.

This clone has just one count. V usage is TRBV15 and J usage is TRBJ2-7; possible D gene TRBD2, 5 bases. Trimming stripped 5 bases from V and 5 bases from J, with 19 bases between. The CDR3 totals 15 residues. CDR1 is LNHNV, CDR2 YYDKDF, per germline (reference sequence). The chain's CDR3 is CATSGYTRGFNEQYF. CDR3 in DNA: TGTGCCACCAGCGGATACACCCGGGGTTTCAACGAGCAGTACTTC. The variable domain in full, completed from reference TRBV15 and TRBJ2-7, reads DAMVIQNPRYQVTQFGKPVTLSCSQTLNHNVMYWYQQKSSQAPKLLFHYYDKDFNNEADTPDNFQSRRPNTSFCFLDIRSPGLGDTAMYLCATSGYTRGFNEQYFGPGTRLTVT.

The CDR3 DNA is TGTGCCAGCAGCTCCCGGGACAGGGGAACGGAGACCCAGTACTTC. It codes for CASSSRDRGTETQYF. V and J are TRBV5-6 and TRBJ2-5; the match to TRBD1 covers 10 bases. The CDR3 is made up of 15 amino acids. The junction had 7 bases not matched to a gene; V was cut back by 3 bases and J by 5 bases. Germline V gives CDR1 SGHDT, CDR2 YYEEEE.

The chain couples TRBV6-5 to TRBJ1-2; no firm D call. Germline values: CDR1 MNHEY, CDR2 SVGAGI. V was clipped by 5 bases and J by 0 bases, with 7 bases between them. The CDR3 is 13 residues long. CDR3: CASSTDANYGYTF. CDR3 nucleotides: TGTGCCAGCAGTACAGATGCTAACTATGGCTACACCTTC.

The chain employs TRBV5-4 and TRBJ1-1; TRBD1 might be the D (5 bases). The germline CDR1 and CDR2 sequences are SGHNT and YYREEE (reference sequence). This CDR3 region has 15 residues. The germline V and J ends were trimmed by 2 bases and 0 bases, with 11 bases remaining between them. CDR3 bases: TGTGCCAGCAGCTTACAGGTATCTATGAACACTGAAGCTTTCTTT. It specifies CASSLQVSMNTEAFF.

CDR3: CASSAVAGSYEQYV. The CDR3 DNA reads TGTGCCAGTAGTGCCGTGGCGGGTTCCTACGAGCAGTACGTC. This chain uses TRBV19 with TRBJ2-7; D possibly corresponds to TRBD2 (5 bases). Trimming left V 5 bases short and J 1 base short, with 12 bases between. Germline-derived CDR1 and CDR2 are LNHDA and SQIVND (reference sequence). CDR3 length equals 14 residues.

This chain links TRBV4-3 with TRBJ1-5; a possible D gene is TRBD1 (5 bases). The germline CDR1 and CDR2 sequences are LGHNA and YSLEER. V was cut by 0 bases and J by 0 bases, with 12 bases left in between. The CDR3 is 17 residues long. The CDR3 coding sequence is TGCGCCAGCAGCCAAGATTGGGAGGGGTATAGCAATCAGCCCCAGCATTTT. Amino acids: CASSQDWEGYSNQPQHF.

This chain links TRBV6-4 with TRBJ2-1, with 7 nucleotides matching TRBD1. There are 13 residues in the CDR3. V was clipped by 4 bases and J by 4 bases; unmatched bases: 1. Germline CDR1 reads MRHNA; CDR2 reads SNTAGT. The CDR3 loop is CASSADRYNEQFF. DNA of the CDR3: TGTGCCAGCAGTGCGGACAGGTACAATGAGCAGTTCTTC.

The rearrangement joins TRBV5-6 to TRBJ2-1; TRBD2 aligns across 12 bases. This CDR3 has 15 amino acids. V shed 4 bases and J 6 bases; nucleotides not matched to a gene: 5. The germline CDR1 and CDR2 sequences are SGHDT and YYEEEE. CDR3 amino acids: CASSTGLAGLNEQFF. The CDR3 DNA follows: TGTGCCAGCAGCACGGGACTAGCGGGCCTCAATGAGCAGTTCTTC.

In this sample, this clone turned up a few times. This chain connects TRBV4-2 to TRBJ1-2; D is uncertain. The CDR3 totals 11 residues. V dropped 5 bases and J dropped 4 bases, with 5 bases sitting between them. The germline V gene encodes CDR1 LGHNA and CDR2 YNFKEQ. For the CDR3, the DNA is TGTGCCAGCAGCGACTCCTATGGCTACACCTTC. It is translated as CASSDSYGYTF.

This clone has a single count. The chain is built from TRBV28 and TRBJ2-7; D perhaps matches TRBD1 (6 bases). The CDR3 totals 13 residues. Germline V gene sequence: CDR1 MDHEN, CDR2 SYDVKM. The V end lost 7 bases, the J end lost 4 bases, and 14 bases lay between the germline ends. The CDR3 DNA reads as TGTGCCAGCATACCCAGTGACAGGTACGAGCAGTACTTC. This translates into CASIPSDRYEQYF.

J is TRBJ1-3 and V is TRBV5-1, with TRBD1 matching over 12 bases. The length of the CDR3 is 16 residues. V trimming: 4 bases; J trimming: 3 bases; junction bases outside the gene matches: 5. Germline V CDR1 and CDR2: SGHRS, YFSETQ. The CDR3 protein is CASSLGTGGVGNTIYF. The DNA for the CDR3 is TGCGCCAGCAGCCTGGGGACAGGGGGCGTTGGAAACACCATATATTTT.

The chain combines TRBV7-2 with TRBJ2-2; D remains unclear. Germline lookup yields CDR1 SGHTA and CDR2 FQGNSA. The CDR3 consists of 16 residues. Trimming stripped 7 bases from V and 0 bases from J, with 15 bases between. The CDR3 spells CASTSPRGANTGELFF. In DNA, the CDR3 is TGTGCCAGCACTTCCCCCCGCGGAGCGAACACCGGGGAGCTGTTTTTT.

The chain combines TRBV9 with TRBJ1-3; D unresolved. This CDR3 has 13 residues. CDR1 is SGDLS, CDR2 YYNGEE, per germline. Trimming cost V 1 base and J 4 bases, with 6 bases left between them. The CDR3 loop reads CASSVFGGNTIYF. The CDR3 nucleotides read TGTGCCAGCAGCGTATTCGGGGGAAACACCATATATTTT. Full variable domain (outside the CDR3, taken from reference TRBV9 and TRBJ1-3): DSGVTQTPKHLITATGQRVTLRCSPRSGDLSVYWYQQSLDQGLQFLIQYYNGEERAKGNILERFSAQQFPDLHSELNLSSLELGDSALYFCASSVFGGNTIYFGEGSWLTVV.

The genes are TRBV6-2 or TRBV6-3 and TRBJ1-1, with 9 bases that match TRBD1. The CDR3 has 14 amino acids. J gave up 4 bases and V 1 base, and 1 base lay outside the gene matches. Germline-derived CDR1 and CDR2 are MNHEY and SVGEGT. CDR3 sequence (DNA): TGTGCCAGCAGTTACTGGGACAGGGTCACTGAAGCTTTCTTT. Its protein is CASSYWDRVTEAFF.